The 5 T cell receptor beta chains reported below all come from one sample, sequenced in a study of T cell responses to AZD1222 COVID-19 vaccine. TCRdb's copy holds only in-frame clones and misses some; the assay was immunoSEQ multiplex PCR. This table holds about 140,000 clones, roughly 92% found once. This material consisted of peripheral blood, taken on day 0 of AZD1222 vaccination. The receptor set was obtained from an adult in good health.

The chain carries TRBV6-5 and TRBJ1-5; 9 positions match TRBD1. The germline V gene encodes CDR1 MNHEY and CDR2 SVGAGI. The V and J ends lost 6 bases and 4 bases, in that order; junction bases with no gene match: 4. CDR3 length: 14 amino acids. The CDR3 nucleotides are TGTGCCAGCAGGACGGGACAGGGAAATCAGCCCCAGCATTTT. It specifies CASRTGQGNQPQHF.

The chain joins TRBV2 to TRBJ2-1; maybe TRBD2 (6 bases). V was trimmed by 10 bases and J by 6 bases, leaving 22 bases between them. In germline, CDR1 is SNHLY, CDR2 FYNNEI. This CDR3 is built from 15 residues. CDR3 nucleotide sequence: TGTGCCACTAGCCCCCTCACTGGGACTGCCAATGAGCAGTTCTTC. Amino acid sequence: CATSPLTGTANEQFF.

This chain connects TRBV5-1 to TRBJ2-5, with D uncertain. CDR1 and CDR2 from the germline V gene are SGHRS and YFSETQ. V dropped 0 bases and J dropped 2 bases, with 5 bases sitting between them. This CDR3 is 13 amino acids long. For the CDR3, the DNA is TGCGCCAGCAGCTTGGACCAGCAAGAGACCCAGTACTTC. Protein sequence: CASSLDQQETQYF.

This clone was detected only once. This chain joins TRBV4-1 and TRBJ2-7; tentatively, D is TRBD1 (5 bases). The CDR3 consists of 18 residues. V dropped 4 bases and J dropped 4 bases, with 26 bases sitting between them. The germline V gene has CDR1 MGHRA and CDR2 YSYEKL. The chain's CDR3 is CASSPNLSGKDAGYEQYF. For the CDR3, the DNA is TGCGCCAGCAGCCCTAACTTATCAGGGAAGGATGCAGGTTACGAGCAGTACTTC.

This chain links TRBV5-4 with TRBJ1-2; 12 bases are a match to TRBD1. The germline gives CDR1 SGHNT, CDR2 YYREEE (reference sequence). Trimming cost V 4 bases and J 4 bases; bases outside gene matches: 8. The CDR3 runs 16 residues. The CDR3: CASSPGTGGWGYGYTF. The CDR3 DNA reads TGTGCCAGCAGCCCCGGGACAGGGGGCTGGGGCTATGGCTACACCTTC.